This T cell receptor beta chain appears in the sequencing data of a study of Ad26.COV2.S vaccination and SARS-CoV-2 variants. Study-level findings and limits: In vaccinated individuals, spike-specific CD8+ and CD4+ T cell responses reportedly displayed substantial breadth.

This clone has just one count. Its target is unknown. Repertoires were generated with immunoSEQ multiplex PCR, while TCRdb's copy carries only in-frame clones and drops some. This table has about 180,000 clones, around 88% appearing once. The sample was peripheral blood, taken after recovery from COVID-19. The TCR was taken from a human donor who had recovered from COVID-19.

The CDR3, as DNA: TGTGCCAGCAGTTACGATAGGGGATCTGGAAACACCATATATTTT. Residues: CASSYDRGSGNTIYF. The rearrangement links TRBV6-5 to TRBJ1-3; weak D call: TRBD1 (5 bases). Germline CDR1 and CDR2: MNHEY and SVGAGI. This CDR3 is 15 amino acids long. V lost 2 bases, J lost 1 base, and 9 bases lay in between.